The sequence of this TCR beta chain was determined in a study of shared clonotypes between healthy human individuals. As regards this clone: Other DNA sequences of this sample code for an identical CDR3.

V was clipped by 0 bases and J by 0 bases, with 6 bases between them. Per germline, CDR1 SGHRS and CDR2 YFSETQ. The CDR3 contains 14 residues. Here immunoSEQ multiplex PCR was the method, and the copy in TCRdb shows in-frame clones only, minus some. This sample has some 1 million clones, with about 75% found just once. The chain combines TRBV5-1 with TRBJ2-5, with unresolved D. This clonotype was sampled from a man aged 18-30 years in good health. The specimen was memory CD4+ T cells sorted from blood. Subset in this sample: CD45RA-negative fraction. CDR3 sequence reads: CASSLGGNQETQYF. Written as DNA, the CDR3 is TGCGCCAGCAGCTTGGGGGGTAACCAAGAGACCCAGTACTTC.